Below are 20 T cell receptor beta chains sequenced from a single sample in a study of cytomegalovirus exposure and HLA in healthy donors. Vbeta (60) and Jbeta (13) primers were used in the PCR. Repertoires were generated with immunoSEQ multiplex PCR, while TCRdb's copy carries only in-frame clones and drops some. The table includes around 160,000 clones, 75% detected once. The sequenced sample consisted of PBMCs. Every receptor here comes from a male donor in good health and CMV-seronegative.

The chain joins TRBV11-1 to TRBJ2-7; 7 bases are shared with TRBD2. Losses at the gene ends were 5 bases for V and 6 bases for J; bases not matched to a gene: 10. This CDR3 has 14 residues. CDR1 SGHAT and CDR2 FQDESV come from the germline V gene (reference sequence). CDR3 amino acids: CASSKIAGPGEQYF. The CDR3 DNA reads TGTGCCAGCAGCAAAATAGCGGGCCCGGGCGAGCAGTACTTC.

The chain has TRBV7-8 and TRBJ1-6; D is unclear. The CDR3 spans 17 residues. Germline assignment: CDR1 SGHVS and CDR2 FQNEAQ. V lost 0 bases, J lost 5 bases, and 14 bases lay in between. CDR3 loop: CASSLAWATGNNSPLHF. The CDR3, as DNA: TGTGCCAGCAGCTTAGCATGGGCAACGGGGAATAATTCACCCCTCCACTTT.

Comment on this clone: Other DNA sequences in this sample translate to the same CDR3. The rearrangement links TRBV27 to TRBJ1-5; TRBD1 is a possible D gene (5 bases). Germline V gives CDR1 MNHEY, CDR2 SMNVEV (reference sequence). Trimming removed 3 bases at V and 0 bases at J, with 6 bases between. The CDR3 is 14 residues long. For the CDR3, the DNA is TGTGCCAGCAGTTTGCAGGGTAGCAATCAGCCCCAGCATTTT. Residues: CASSLQGSNQPQHF.

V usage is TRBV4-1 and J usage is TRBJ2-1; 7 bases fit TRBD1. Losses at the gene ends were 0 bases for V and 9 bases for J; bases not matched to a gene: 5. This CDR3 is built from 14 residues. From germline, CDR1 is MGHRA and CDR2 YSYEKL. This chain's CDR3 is CASSQDRGLGEQFF. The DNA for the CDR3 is TGCGCCAGCAGCCAAGACAGGGGGTTGGGTGAGCAGTTCTTC.

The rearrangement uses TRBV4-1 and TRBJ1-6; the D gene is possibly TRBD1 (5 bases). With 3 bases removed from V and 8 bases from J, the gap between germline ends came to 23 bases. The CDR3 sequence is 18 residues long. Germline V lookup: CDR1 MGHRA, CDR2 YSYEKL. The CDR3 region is CASSHPPRYGWGDSPLHF. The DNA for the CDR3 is TGCGCCAGCAGCCACCCGCCAAGGTATGGGTGGGGGGATTCACCCCTCCACTTT.

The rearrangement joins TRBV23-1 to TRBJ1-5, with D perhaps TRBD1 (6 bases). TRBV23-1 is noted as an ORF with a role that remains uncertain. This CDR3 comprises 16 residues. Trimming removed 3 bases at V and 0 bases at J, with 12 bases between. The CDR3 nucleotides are TGCGCCAGCAGTCAGCCCGTGGACAGTAGCAATCAGCCCCAGCATTTT. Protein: CASSQPVDSSNQPQHF.

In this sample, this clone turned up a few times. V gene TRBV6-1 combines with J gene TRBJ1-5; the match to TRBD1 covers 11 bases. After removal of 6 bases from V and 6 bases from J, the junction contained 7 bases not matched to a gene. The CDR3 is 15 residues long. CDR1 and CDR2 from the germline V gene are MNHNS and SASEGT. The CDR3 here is CASSTGTGGAQPQHF. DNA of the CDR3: TGTGCCAGCAGCACCGGGACAGGGGGTGCTCAGCCCCAGCATTTT.

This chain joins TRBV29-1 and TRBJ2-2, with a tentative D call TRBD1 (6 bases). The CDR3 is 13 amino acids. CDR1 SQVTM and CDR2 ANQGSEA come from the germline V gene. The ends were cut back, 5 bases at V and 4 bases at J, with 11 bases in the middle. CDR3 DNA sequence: TGCAGCGTTCGACAGGTCCGCACCGGGGAGCTGTTTTTT. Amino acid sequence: CSVRQVRTGELFF.

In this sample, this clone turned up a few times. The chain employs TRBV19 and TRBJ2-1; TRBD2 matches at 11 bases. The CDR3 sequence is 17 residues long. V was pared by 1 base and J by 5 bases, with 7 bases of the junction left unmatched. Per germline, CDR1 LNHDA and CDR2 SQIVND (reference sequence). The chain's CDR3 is CASSIVLTSGENNEQFF. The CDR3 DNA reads TGTGCCAGTAGTATAGTTCTGACTAGCGGGGAGAACAATGAGCAGTTCTTC.

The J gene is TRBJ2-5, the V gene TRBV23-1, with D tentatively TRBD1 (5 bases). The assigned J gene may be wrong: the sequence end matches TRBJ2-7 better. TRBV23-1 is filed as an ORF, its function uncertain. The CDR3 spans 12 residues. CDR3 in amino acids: CASSPGHYEQYF. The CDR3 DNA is TGCGCCAGCAGTCCCGGACACTACGAGCAGTACTTC.

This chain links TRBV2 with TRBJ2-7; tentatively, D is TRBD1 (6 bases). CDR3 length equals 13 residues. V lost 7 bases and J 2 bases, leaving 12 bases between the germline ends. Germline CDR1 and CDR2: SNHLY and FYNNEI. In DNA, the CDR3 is TGTGCCAGCACCCTCGGGACAACCTACGAGCAGTACTTC. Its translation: CASTLGTTYEQYF.

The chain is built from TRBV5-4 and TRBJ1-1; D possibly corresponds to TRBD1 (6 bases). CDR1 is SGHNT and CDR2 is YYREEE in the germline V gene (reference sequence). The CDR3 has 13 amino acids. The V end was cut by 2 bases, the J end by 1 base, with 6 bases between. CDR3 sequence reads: CASSFRGNTEAFF. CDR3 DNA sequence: TGTGCCAGCAGCTTCAGGGGGAACACTGAAGCTTTCTTT. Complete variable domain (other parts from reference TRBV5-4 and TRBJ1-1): ETGVTQSPTHLIKTRGQQVTLRCSSQSGHNTVSWYQQALGQGPQFIFQYYREEENGRGNFPPRFSGLQFPNYSSELNVNALELDDSALYLCASSFRGNTEAFFGQGTRLTVV.

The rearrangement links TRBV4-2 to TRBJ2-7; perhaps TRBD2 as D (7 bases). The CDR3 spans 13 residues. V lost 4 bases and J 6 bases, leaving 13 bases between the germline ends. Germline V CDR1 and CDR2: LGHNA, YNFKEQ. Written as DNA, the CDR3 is TGTGCCAGCAGCCCGGTGGGAGGGGGCGAGCAGTACTTC. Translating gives CASSPVGGGEQYF.

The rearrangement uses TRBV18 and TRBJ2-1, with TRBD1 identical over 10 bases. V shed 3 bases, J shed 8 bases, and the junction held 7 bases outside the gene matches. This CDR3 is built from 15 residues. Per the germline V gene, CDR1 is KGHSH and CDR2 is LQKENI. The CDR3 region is CASSPLPTGGDEQFF. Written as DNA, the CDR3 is TGTGCCAGCTCACCCCTACCGACAGGGGGCGATGAGCAGTTCTTC. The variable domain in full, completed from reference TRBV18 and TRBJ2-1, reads NAGVMQNPRHLVRRRGQEARLRCSPMKGHSHVYWYRQLPEEGLKFMVYLQKENIIDESGMPKERFSAEFPKEGPSILRIQQVVRGDSAAYFCASSPLPTGGDEQFFGPGTRLTVL.

CDR3 in amino acids: CASRKGQGDNQPQHF. The CDR3 nucleotides read TGTGCCAGCAGAAAGGGACAGGGGGACAATCAGCCCCAGCATTTT. This chain links TRBV28 with TRBJ1-5; 11 nucleotides line up with TRBD1. V shed 6 bases and J 3 bases; nucleotides not matched to a gene: 4. This CDR3 spans 15 amino acids. Looked up from germline, CDR1 is MDHEN and CDR2 is SYDVKM. The whole variable domain, filled in from reference TRBV28 and TRBJ1-5, reads DVKVTQSSRYLVKRTGEKVFLECVQDMDHENMFWYRQDPGLGLRLIYFSYDVKMKEKGDIPEGYSVSREKKERFSLILESASTNQTSMYLCASRKGQGDNQPQHFGDGTRLSIL.

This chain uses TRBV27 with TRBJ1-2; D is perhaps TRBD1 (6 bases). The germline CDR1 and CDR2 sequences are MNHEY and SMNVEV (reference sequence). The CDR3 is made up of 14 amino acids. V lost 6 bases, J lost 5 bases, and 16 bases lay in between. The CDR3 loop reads CASSFIAGAYGYTF. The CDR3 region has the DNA TGTGCCAGCAGCTTTATTGCAGGGGCGTATGGCTACACCTTC.

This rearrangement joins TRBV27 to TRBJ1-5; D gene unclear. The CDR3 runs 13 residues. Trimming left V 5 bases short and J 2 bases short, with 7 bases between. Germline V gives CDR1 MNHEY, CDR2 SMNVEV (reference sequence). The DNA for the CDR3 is TGTGCCAGCAGTCAGGTGGGCAATCAGCCCCAGCATTTT. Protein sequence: CASSQVGNQPQHF.

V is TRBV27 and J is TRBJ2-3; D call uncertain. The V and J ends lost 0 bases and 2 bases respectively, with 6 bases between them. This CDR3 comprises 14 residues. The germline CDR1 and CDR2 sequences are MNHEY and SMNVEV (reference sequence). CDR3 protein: CASSLSTTTDTQYF. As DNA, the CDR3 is TGTGCCAGCAGTTTATCTACAACCACAGATACGCAGTATTTT.

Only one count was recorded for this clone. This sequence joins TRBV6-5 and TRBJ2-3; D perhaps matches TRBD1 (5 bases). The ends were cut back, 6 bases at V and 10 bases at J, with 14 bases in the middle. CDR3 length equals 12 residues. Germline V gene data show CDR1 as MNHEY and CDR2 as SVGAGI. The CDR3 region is CASSRQQEPQYF. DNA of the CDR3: TGTGCCAGCAGCCGTCAACAGGAGCCGCAGTATTTT.

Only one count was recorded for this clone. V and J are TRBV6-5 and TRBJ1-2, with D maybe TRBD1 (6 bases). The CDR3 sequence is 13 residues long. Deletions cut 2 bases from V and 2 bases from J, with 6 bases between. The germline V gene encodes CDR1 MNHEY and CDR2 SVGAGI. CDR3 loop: CASSYDRNYGYTF. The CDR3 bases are TGTGCCAGCAGTTACGACAGGAACTATGGCTACACCTTC.